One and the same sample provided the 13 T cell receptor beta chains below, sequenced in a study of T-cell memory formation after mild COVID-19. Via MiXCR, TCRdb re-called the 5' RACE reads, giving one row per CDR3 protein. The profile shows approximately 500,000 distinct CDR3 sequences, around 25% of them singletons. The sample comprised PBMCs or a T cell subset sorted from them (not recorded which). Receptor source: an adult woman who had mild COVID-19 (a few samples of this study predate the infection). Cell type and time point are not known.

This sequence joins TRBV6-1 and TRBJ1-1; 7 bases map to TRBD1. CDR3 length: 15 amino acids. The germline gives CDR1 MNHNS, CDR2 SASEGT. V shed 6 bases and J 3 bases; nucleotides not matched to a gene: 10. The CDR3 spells CASSKRDRVHTEAFF. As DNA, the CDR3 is TGTGCCAGCAGCAAGCGAGACAGGGTACACACTGAAGCTTTCTTT.

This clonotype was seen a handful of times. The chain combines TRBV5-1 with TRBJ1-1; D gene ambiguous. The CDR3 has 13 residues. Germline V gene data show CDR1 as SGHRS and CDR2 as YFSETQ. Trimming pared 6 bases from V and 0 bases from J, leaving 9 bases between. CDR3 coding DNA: TGCGCCAGCACTGACGGGATGAACACTGAAGCTTTCTTT. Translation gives CASTDGMNTEAFF. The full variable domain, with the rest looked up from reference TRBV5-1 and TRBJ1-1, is KAGVTQTPRYLIKTRGQQVTLSCSPISGHRSVSWYQQTPGQGLQFLFEYFSETQRNKGNFPGRFSGRQFSNSRSEMNVSTLELGDSALYLCASTDGMNTEAFFGQGTRLTVV.

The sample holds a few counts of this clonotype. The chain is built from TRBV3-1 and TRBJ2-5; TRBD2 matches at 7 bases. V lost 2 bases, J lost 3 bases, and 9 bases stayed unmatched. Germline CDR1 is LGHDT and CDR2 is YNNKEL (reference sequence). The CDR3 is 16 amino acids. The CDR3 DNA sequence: TGTGCCAGCAGCCAAACTCAGCCTAGCGGTAAAGAGACCCAGTACTTC. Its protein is CASSQTQPSGKETQYF.

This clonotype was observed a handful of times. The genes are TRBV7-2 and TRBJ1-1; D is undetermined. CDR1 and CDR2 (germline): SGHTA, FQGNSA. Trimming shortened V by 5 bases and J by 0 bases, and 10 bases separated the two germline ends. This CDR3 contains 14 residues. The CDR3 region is CASSASLMNTEAFF. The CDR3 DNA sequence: TGTGCCAGCAGCGCTTCTCTTATGAACACTGAAGCTTTCTTT.

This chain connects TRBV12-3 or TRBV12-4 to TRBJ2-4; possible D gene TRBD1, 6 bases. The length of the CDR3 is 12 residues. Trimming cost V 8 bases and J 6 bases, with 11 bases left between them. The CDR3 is CASSARGNIQYF. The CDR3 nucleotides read TGTGCCAGCTCCGCCAGGGGAAACATTCAGTACTTC.

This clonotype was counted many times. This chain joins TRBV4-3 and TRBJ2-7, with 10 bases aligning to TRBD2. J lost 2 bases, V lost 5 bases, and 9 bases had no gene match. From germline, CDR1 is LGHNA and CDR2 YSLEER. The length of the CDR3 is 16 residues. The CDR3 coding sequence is TGCGCCAGCAGCATGGGGCTAGCGGGAGAAACCTACGAGCAGTACTTC. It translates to CASSMGLAGETYEQYF.

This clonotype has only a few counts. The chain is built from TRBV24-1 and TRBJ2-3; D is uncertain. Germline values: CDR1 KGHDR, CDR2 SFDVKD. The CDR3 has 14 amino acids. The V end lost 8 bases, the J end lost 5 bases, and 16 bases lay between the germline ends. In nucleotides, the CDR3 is TGTGCCACCAAAGACGGGCCCCTGGGAGATACGCAGTATTTT. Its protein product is CATKDGPLGDTQYF.

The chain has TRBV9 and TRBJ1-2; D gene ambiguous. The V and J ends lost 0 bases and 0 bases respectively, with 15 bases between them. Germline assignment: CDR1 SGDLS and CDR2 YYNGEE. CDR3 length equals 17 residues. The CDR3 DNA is TGTGCCAGCAGCGTAGATCCTGGGCAGGCCTCTAACTATGGCTACACCTTC. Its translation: CASSVDPGQASNYGYTF.

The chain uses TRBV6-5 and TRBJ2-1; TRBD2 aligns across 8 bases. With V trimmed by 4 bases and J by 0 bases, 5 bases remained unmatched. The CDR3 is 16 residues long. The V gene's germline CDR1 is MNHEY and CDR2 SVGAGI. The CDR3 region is CASSSSGTSSYNEQFF. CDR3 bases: TGTGCCAGCAGTTCGTCCGGGACTAGCTCCTACAATGAGCAGTTCTTC.

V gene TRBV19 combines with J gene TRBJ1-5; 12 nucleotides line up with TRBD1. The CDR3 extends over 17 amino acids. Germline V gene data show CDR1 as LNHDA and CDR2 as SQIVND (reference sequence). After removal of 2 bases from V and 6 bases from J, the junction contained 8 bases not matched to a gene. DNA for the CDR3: TGTGCCAGTAGTATATTGTCGGGACAGGGGGCCCTTCAGCCCCAGCATTTT. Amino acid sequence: CASSILSGQGALQPQHF.

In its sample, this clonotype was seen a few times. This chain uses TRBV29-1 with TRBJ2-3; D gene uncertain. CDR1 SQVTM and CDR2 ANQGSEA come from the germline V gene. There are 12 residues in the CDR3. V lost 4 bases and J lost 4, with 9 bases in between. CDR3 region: CSVGEQSDTQYF. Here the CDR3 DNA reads TGCAGCGTTGGTGAACAGTCAGATACGCAGTATTTT.

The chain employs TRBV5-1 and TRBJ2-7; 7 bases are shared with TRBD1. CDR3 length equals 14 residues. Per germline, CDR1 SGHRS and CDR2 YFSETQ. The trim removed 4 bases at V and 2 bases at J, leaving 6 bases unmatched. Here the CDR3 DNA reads TGCGCCAGCAGCCCGAATCAGGGGGCCTACGAGCAGTACTTC. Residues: CASSPNQGAYEQYF.

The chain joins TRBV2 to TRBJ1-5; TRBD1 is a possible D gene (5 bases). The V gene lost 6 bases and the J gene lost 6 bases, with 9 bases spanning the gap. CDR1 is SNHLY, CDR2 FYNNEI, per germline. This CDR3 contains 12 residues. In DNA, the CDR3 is TGTGCCAGCAGGGGGGAAGGTCAGCCCCAGCATTTT. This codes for CASRGEGQPQHF.